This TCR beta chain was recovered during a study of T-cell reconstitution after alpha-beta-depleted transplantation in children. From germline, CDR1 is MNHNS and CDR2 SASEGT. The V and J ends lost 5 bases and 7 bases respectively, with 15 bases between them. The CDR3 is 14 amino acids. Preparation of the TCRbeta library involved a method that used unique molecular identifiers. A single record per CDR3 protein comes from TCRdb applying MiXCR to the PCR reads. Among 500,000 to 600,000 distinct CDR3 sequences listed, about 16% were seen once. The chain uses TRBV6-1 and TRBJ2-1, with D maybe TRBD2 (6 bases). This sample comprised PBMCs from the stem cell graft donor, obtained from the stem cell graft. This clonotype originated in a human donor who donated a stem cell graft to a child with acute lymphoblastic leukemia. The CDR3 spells CASSPRAGRNEQFF. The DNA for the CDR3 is TGTGCCAGCAGTCCACGGGCGGGGCGGAATGAGCAGTTCTTC.